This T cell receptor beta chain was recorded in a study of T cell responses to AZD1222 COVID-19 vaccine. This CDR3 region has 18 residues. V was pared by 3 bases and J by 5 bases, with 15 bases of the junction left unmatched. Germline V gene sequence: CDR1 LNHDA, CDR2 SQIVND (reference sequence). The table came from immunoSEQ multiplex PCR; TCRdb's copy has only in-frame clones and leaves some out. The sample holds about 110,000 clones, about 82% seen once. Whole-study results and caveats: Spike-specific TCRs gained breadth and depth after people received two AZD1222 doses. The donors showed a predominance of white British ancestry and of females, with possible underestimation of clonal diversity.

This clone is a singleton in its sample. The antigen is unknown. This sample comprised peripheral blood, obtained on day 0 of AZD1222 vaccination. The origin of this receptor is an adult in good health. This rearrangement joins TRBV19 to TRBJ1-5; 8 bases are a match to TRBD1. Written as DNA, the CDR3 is TGTGCCAGTAGTATTCTTCCACAGGGGGAAAGGTTCCATCAGCCCCAGCATTTT. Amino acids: CASSILPQGERFHQPQHF.